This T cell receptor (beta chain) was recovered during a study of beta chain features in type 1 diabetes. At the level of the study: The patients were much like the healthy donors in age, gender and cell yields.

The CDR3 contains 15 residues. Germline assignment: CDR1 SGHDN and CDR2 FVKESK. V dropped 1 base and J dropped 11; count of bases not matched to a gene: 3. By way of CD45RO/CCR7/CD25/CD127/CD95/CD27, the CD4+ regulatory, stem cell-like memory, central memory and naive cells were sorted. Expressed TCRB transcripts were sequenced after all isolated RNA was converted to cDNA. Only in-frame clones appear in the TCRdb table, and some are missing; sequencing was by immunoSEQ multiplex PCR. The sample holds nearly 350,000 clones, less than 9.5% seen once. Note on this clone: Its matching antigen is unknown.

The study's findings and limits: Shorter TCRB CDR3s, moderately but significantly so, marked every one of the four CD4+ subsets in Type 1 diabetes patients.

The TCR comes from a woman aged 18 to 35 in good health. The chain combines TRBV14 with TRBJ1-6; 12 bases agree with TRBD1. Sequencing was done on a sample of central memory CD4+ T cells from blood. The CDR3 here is CASSQAGTGGAPLHF. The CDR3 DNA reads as TGTGCCAGCAGCCAAGCAGGGACAGGGGGCGCACCCCTCCACTTT. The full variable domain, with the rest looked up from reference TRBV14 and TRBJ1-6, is EAGVTQFPSHSVIEKGQTVTLRCDPISGHDNLYWYRRVMGKEIKFLLHFVKESKQDESGMPNNRFLAERTGGTYSTLKVQPAELEDSGVYFCASSQAGTGGAPLHFGNGTRLTVT.